This T cell receptor beta chain was recovered during a study of human T cells and chemical hapten exposure. Study details: Per-sample TCR yields varied mainly from small pooled library volume differences.

The CDR3 has 16 amino acids. Germline CDR1 and CDR2: SGHRS and YFSETQ. The V gene lost 0 bases and the J gene lost 0 bases, with 7 bases spanning the gap. The sample's time point: pre-sensitization, week 0. Treatment denoted: therapeutic diphenylcyclopropenone sensitization with weekly scalp DPC. It was from unfractionated whole blood that total RNA was extracted. TCRdb re-called the RACE reads with MiXCR, one entry per CDR3 protein. The data contain 85,000 to 90,000 distinct CDR3 sequences, 8% to 10% of them singletons. The sample holds many counts of this clonotype. The clonotype originates from a woman aged 40 to 50 with alopecia areata. Some clones in this sample may be carry-over from other donors' samples. The material sequenced was whole blood, taken in connection with sensitization to the hapten diphenylcyclopropenone (DPC). The chain combines TRBV5-1 with TRBJ1-6, with D possibly TRBD1 on 6 matching bases. This chain's CDR3 is CASSLGQASYNSPLHF. The CDR3 nucleotides are TGCGCCAGCAGCTTGGGACAGGCCTCCTATAATTCACCCCTCCACTTT.